What follows describes a single T cell receptor beta chain. The antigen is unknown. The data stem from a study of CD8+CD57+ T cells in acquired aplastic anemia. Study results and caveats: CD8+ Simpson's diversity showed no significant patient-control difference.

Genomic DNA templated the TCR beta VDJ and CDR3 profiling. TCRdb analysed the reads with MiXCR anew, one entry per CDR3 protein. The table shows approximately 300,000 distinct CDR3 sequences, with around three fifths occurring only once. It was patients with CD8+CD57+ cell expansion by flow cytometry who were chosen for sequencing. All participating patients were living with severe acquired aplastic anemia. Blood samples were obtained from patients who had received no prior therapy. Between the trimmed V and J ends, which lost 7 bases and 5 bases, there was a span of 20 bases. Germline-derived CDR1 and CDR2 are LNHDA and SQIVND (reference sequence). The CDR3 is 16 amino acids.

Material: sorted CD4+, CD8+, or CD8+CD57+ T cells (not recorded which) from PBMCs. The J gene is TRBJ1-4, the V gene TRBV19; D is unclear. This receptor was identified in a human donor with aplastic anemia. CDR3 protein: CASTLMSMRGNEKLFF. CDR3 in DNA: TGTGCCAGTACCCTAATGAGTATGCGGGGAAATGAAAAACTGTTTTTT.